The source of this T cell receptor (beta chain) is a study of beta chain features in type 1 diabetes. Across the whole study: Cells sorted and examined across all samples totaled approximately 100,000,000.

This clone turned up a few times. Its antigen remains unknown. Sorted CD4+ subsets: naive, central memory, regulatory, stem cell-like memory (CD45RO/CCR7/CD25/CD127/CD95/CD27 panel). All of the isolated RNA was reverse transcribed, so expressed TCRB transcripts were sequenced. The table came from immunoSEQ multiplex PCR; TCRdb's copy has only in-frame clones and leaves some out. The table lists hundreds of thousands of clones, 14% of them singletons, with less than 0.02% in the top ten. Study-level points and caveats: VDJ junctions in type 1 diabetes patients carried more deletions and fewer insertions. Any role of HLA type in TCRB rearrangement remained unresolved here. Significant though moderate, a shortening of TCRB CDR3s appeared in all four CD4+ subsets of Type 1 diabetes patients.

Sequences were obtained from naive CD4+ T cells from blood. This TCR was recovered from a man aged 30 to 45 with type 1 diabetes.

In DNA, the CDR3 is TGTGCCTGGAGTCCTAGCACAGATACGCAGTATTTT. As protein: CAWSPSTDTQYF. The V and J genes are TRBV30 and TRBJ2-3; D remains ambiguous. Germline CDR1 and CDR2: GTSNPN and SVGIG (reference sequence). The CDR3 length is 12 residues. The V end was cut by 2 bases, the J end by 0 bases, with 3 bases between.